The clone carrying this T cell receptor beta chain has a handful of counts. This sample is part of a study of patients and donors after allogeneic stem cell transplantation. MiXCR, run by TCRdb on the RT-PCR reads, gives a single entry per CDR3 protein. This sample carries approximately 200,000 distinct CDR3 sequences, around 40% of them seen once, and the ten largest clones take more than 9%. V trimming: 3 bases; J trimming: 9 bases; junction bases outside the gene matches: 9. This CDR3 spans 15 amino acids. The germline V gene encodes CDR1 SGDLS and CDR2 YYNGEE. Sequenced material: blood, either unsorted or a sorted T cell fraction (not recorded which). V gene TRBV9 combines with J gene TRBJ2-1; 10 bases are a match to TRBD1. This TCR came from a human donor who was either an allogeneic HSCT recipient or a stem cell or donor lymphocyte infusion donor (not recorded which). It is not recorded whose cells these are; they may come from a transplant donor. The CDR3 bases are TGTGCCAGCAGCGCTCCCGGGACAGGGGTGGTTGAGCAGTTCTTC. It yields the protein CASSAPGTGVVEQFF.